The present TCR beta chain was sequenced within a study of regulatory T cells in long-lasting Graves disease. General study results and limits: Persistent disease preferred TRBV28, TRBJ1-2 and TRBJ2-5; new disease, TRBV20-1 and TRBJ2-1.

Germline V gene sequence: CDR1 SNHLY, CDR2 FYNNEI. The CDR3 extends over 15 amino acids. The authors built TCR beta libraries using iRepertoire HTBI primers and Arm-PCR of CDR3 regions. TCRdb reanalysed the multiplex PCR reads using MiXCR and keeps one entry per CDR3 protein. Of 500,000 or so distinct CDR3 sequences listed, about 16% are singletons. Comments on this clonotype: The antigen is undetermined. Since a much larger clone is just one base distant, this may be a read error.

Time point of the sample: newly diagnosed GD, antithyroid drugs for less than 3 months. Construction of the TCR library relied on RNA isolated from PBMCs. This same sample was also taken into another study, of T cells in Graves' hyperthyroidism and ophthalmopathy.

This chain connects TRBV2 to TRBJ2-3; maybe TRBD2 (6 bases). The assigned J gene may be wrong: the sequence end matches TRBJ2-7 better. Specimen: peripheral blood mononuclear cells (PBMCs), collected at new diagnosis, from a patient treated with antithyroid drugs. The receptor was derived from a woman aged 35 to 60 with Graves disease. CDR3 loop: CASSEQGLISYEQYF. The CDR3 DNA sequence: TGTGCCAGCAGTGAGCAGGGACTGATCTCCTACGAGCAGTACTTC.